This entry is about one T cell receptor (beta chain). Its target is not known. This same CDR3 is encoded by further DNA sequences in the sample. These data originate in a study of shared clonotypes between healthy human individuals. Study outcomes and limitations: The authors sampled blood alone, and tissue repertoires likely differ. An anticipated effect of sequencing depth on clonotype sharing among donors was recognized.

The assay was run at deep level. Researchers divided each subset's genomic DNA evenly across several immunoSEQ plates. TCRdb's table, derived via immunoSEQ multiplex PCR, lists solely in-frame clones and lacks some. The sample consists of around 1.5 million clones, 95% to 99% of them appearing once. V was clipped by 6 bases and J by 2 bases, with 5 bases between them. Germline CDR1 MDHEN, CDR2 SYDVKM. The CDR3 has 12 amino acids. The material sequenced was naive CD4+ T cells sorted from blood. Subset defined: CD45RA+ positively selected. The origin of this receptor is a man younger than 40 in good health. V is TRBV28 and J is TRBJ1-5; D unclear. CDR3 DNA sequence: TGTGCCAGCAGCCGGGGCAATCAGCCCCAGCATTTT. It codes for CASSRGNQPQHF.